The subject of this entry is one T cell receptor (beta chain). The target antigen is unknown. Built from TCR beta cDNA, the libraries had unique molecular identifiers in them. TCRdb redid the calling of the PCR reads with MiXCR, one entry per CDR3 protein. The sample has around 700,000 distinct CDR3 sequences; 55% to 60% are singletons. The data stem from a study of post-analysis software for immune sequencing data. Study findings and constraints: Elevated frequency relative to controls characterized several TRBV segments in patients, TRBV5-6, TRBV5-1 and TRBV20-1 among them.

Germline loops: CDR1 SQVTM, CDR2 ANQGSEA. V lost 6 bases to trimming and J lost 4 bases, with 8 bases between them. This CDR3 region has 11 residues. V is TRBV29-1 and J is TRBJ2-3, with a weak D call TRBD1 (6 bases). The sequenced sample was blood. This TCR was recovered from a girl between 2 and 10 years old with multiple sclerosis. Written as DNA, the CDR3 is TGCAGCGTAAGGACAGCAGATACGCAGTATTTT. Translated, it gives CSVRTADTQYF.